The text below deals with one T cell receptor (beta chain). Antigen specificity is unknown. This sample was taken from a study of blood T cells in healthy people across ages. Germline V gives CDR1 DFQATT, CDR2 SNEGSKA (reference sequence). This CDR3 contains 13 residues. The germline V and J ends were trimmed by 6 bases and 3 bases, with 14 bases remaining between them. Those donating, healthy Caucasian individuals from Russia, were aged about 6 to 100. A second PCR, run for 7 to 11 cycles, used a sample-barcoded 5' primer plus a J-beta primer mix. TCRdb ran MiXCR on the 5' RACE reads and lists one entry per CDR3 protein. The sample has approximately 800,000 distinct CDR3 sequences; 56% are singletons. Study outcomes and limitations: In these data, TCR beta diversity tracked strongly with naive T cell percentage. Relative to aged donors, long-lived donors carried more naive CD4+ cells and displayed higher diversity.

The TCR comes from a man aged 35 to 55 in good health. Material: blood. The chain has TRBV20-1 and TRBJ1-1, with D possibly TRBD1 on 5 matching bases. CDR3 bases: TGCAGTGCCCGGGACGTAAGGGACACTGAAGCTTTCTTT. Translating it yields CSARDVRDTEAFF.